This T cell receptor beta chain comes out of a study of tumor-infiltrating lymphocytes in primary liver carcinoma. Unsorted whole blood served as the source of blood RNA, and germline DNA was extracted as well. Concerning this clonotype itself: A much larger clone lies one base from this, so it may be a read error. The CDR3 carries no conserved terminal phenylalanine or tryptophan, so it likely arises from a read error.

TCR beta cDNA was prepared out of approximately 500 ng total RNA by means of a constant-region primer. Three nested multiplex PCR rounds, a slightly modified ARM-PCR method, built the TCR beta libraries. TRBV1-TRBV30 forward primers and a C-beta reverse primer were used in the first two PCR rounds, which each ran for approximately 11 cycles. One entry per CDR3 protein results from TCRdb running MiXCR on the multiplex PCR reads. The sample records fewer than 350,000 distinct CDR3 sequences, 55% to 65% being singletons. Germline-derived CDR1 and CDR2 are MNHEY and SVGAGI. CDR3 length: 14 residues. The V and J ends lost 5 bases and 4 bases, in that order; junction bases with no gene match: 7.

The sequenced material came from peripheral blood. This TCR was recovered from a man aged 35-49 years with primary liver carcinoma and hepatitis B virus infection. The chain carries TRBV6-5 and TRBJ1-2; the match to TRBD1 covers 7 bases. CDR3 residues: CASSVRGLGYGYTV. As DNA, the CDR3 is TGTGCCAGCAGTGTTAGGGGGCTCGGCTATGGCTACACCGTC.